This T cell receptor beta chain was sequenced during a study of cytomegalovirus exposure and HLA in healthy donors. Trimming shortened V by 0 bases and J by 5 bases, and 14 bases separated the two germline ends. Germline V gene lookup returns CDR1 SGDLS and CDR2 YYNGEE. The CDR3 totals 15 residues. Assay used: immunoSEQ multiplex PCR; TCRdb lists only in-frame clones, some missing. The table has roughly 90,000 clones, 93% seen once. Sequenced input: PBMCs. The chain uses TRBV9 and TRBJ1-2, with a weak D call TRBD1 (5 bases). This receptor was taken from a woman aged 25 to 45 in good health and CMV-seropositive. The CDR3 sequence is CASSVEAGKTYGYTF. For the CDR3, the DNA is TGTGCCAGCAGCGTAGAGGCAGGGAAGACGTATGGCTACACCTTC.